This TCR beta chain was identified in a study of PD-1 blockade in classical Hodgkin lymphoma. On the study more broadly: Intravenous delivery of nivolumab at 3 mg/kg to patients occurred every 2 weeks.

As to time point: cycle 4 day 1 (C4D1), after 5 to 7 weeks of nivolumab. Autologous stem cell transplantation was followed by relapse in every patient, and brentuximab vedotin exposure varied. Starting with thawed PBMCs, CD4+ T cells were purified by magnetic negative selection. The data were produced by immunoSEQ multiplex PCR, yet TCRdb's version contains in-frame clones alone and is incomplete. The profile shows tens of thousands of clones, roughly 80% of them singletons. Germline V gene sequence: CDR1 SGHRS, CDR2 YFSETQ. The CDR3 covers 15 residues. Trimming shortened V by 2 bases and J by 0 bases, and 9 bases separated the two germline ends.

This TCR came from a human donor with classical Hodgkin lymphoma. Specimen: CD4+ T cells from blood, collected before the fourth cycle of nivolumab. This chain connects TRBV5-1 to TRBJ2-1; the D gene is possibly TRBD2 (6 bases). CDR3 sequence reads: CASSFLGGSYNEQFF. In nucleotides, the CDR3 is TGCGCCAGCAGCTTTTTGGGGGGCTCCTACAATGAGCAGTTCTTC.